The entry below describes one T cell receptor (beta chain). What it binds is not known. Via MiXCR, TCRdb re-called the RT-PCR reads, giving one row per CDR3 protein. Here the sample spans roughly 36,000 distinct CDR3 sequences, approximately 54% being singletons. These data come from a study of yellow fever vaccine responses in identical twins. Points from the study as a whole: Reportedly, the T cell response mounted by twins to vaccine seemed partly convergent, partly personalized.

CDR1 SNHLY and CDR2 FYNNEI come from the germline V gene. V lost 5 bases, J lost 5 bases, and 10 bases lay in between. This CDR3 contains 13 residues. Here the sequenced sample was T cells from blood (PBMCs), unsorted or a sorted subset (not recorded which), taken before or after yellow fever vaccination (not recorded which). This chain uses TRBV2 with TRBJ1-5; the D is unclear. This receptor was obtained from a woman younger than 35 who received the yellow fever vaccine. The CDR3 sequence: CASSPPGYQPQHF. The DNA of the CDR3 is TGTGCCAGCAGTCCCCCGGGGTATCAGCCCCAGCATTTT.